Below, 5 T cell receptor beta chains from the same sample are listed, as sequenced in a study of T cell changes during pregnancy in multiple sclerosis. Assay used: immunoSEQ multiplex PCR; TCRdb lists only in-frame clones, some missing. Of fewer than 95,000 clones in the sample, about 90% are singletons; the top ten hold 1.6%. The sequences come from peripheral blood, collected in the first trimester of pregnancy. These receptors all come from a female donor in good health, enrolled as a control in a pregnancy study.

This rearrangement joins TRBV29-1 to TRBJ2-1; 8 bases are a match to TRBD2. Looked up from germline, CDR1 is SQVTM and CDR2 is ANQGSEA. Trimming removed 2 bases from V and 3 bases from J; junction bases left unmatched: 0. This CDR3 is built from 13 residues. CDR3 residues: CSVETSGYNEQFF. The CDR3 region has the DNA TGCAGCGTTGAAACTAGCGGCTACAATGAGCAGTTCTTC.

This chain links TRBV5-1 with TRBJ2-1, with 9 nucleotides matching TRBD1. V shed 4 bases, J shed 4 bases, and the junction held 3 bases outside the gene matches. The germline V gene has CDR1 SGHRS and CDR2 YFSETQ. The CDR3 spans 14 residues. CDR3 residues: CASSLGTGYNEQFF. The CDR3 region has the DNA TGCGCCAGCAGCCTCGGGACAGGGTACAATGAGCAGTTCTTC.

This clone was observed once. The CDR3 coding sequence is TGTGCCAGCAGGGACGTGGTAGCGGGGCCCTACGAGCAGTACTTC. Translating it yields CASRDVVAGPYEQYF. The rearrangement joins TRBV2 to TRBJ2-7, with TRBD2 matching 8 bases. V lost 6 bases and J lost 2; bases outside the gene matches: 9. CDR1 and CDR2 (germline): SNHLY, FYNNEI. The CDR3 length is 15 residues.

J is TRBJ2-3 and V is TRBV5-4; D remains ambiguous. This CDR3 spans 16 amino acids. Germline V gene data show CDR1 as SGHNT and CDR2 as YYREEE (reference sequence). Trimming cost V 4 bases and J 0 bases, with 15 bases left between them. This chain's CDR3 is CASSPASKLSTDTQYF. CDR3 sequence (DNA): TGTGCCAGCAGCCCGGCGAGCAAACTAAGCACAGATACGCAGTATTTT. Filled out from reference TRBV5-4 and TRBJ2-3, the complete variable domain reads ETGVTQSPTHLIKTRGQQVTLRCSSQSGHNTVSWYQQALGQGPQFIFQYYREEENGRGNFPPRFSGLQFPNYSSELNVNALELDDSALYLCASSPASKLSTDTQYFGPGTRLTVL.

The V and J genes are TRBV28 and TRBJ2-7; 8 nucleotides agree with TRBD2. Germline CDR1 reads MDHEN; CDR2 reads SYDVKM. V trimming: 4 bases; J trimming: 5 bases; junction bases outside the gene matches: 16. The CDR3 is 17 amino acids. As DNA, the CDR3 is TGTGCCAGCAGTTCCTCAGGAATCGGGAGGGCCCCTCACGAGCAGTACTTC. It translates to CASSSSGIGRAPHEQYF.